The 4 T cell receptor beta chains below were found in one sample sequenced in a study of beta chain features in type 1 diabetes (dated by TCRdb to the late 2010s). Library generation was performed with the immunoSEQ multiplex PCR assay. The entire isolated RNA was reverse transcribed using the High Capacity cDNA Reverse Transcription Kit, and thus expressed TCRB transcripts were sequenced. Held by TCRdb, this immuneACCESS table contains in-frame sequences only and omits some clones. Under half of the omission traces to an unresolved V gene where checked; the cause of the rest is unknown. For this sample there are over 150,000 clones; 7.5% to 10% appear just once. The top ten hold approximately 0.65% of the sample. Sequencing was performed on central memory CD4+ T cells from blood. The receptors stem from a young man in good health.

This rearrangement joins TRBV2 to TRBJ1-4; 7 nucleotides match TRBD1. Trimming took 8 bases from V and 4 from J; bases not matched to a gene: 1. CDR1 is SNHLY, CDR2 FYNNEI, per germline. The CDR3 is 12 amino acids. The CDR3 bases are TGTGCCAGCCAGGGGGTTAATGAAAAACTGTTTTTT. This gives the protein CASQGVNEKLFF.

To note about this clone: The sample holds other DNA sequences that translate to the same CDR3. This chain joins TRBV6-6 and TRBJ2-5; D may be TRBD2 (6 bases). Trimming left V 2 bases short and J 1 base short, with 8 bases between. This CDR3 is 14 amino acids long. Germline assignment: CDR1 MNHNY and CDR2 SVGAGI (reference sequence). The CDR3 DNA is TGTGCCAGCAGTTACGGACTATCCCAAGAGACCCAGTACTTC. As protein: CASSYGLSQETQYF.

This clone was counted between two and nine times. The chain employs TRBV5-1 and TRBJ2-2, with 7 bases matching TRBD1. The germline V gene encodes CDR1 SGHRS and CDR2 YFSETQ. J gave up 0 bases and V 4 bases, and 6 bases lay outside the gene matches. The CDR3 spans 16 residues. This chain's CDR3 is CASSVGQPPNTGELFF. The CDR3 nucleotides are TGCGCCAGCAGCGTGGGACAGCCTCCGAACACCGGGGAGCTGTTTTTT.

The chain combines TRBV5-1 with TRBJ2-5; 13 nucleotides line up with TRBD2. V was clipped by 0 bases and J by 4 bases; unmatched bases: 3. The germline CDR1 and CDR2 sequences are SGHRS and YFSETQ. The CDR3 totals 16 residues. The CDR3: CASSLGLAGGTETQYF. The CDR3 nucleotides read TGCGCCAGCAGCTTGGGACTAGCGGGGGGAACAGAGACCCAGTACTTC.